The rows below give T cell receptor beta chains drawn from one sample of a study of T-cell memory formation after mild COVID-19. TCRdb itself ran the 5' RACE reads through MiXCR, one entry per CDR3 protein. This sample has approximately 89,000 distinct CDR3 sequences, with around a quarter found just once. Sequenced input: PBMCs or a T cell subset sorted from them (not recorded which). The receptors shown here come from a man between 18 and 29 years old who had mild COVID-19 (a few samples of this study predate the infection). Cell type and time point are not known. Both conserved end residues are part of each CDR3. A D gene is named only where the DNA matches it firmly.

V gene	J gene	D gene	CDR3 protein
TRBV4-3	TRBJ2-3	NA	CASSQDTLSDTQYF
TRBV6-1	TRBJ2-3	TRBD2	CASSEVLAGLTDTQYF
TRBV4-2	TRBJ2-1	NA	CASDNGGSYNEQFF
TRBV18	TRBJ2-1	TRBD1	CASIRDRGFNEQFF
TRBV4-3	TRBJ2-5	TRBD2	CASSLDGRAQYF
TRBV12-3/TRBV12-4	TRBJ2-5	NA	CASSHRVPETQYF
TRBV29-1	TRBJ2-5	NA	CSVMDGVKTQYF
TRBV20-1	TRBJ2-3	NA	CSAEQGTSILDTQYF
TRBV4-1	TRBJ2-5	NA	CASSQRMTGETQYF
TRBV5-1	TRBJ2-6	NA	CASRSTGHSGANVLTF
TRBV7-9	TRBJ2-1	NA	CASGENEQFF
TRBV5-5	TRBJ1-1	NA	CASSFTGRTNTEAFF
TRBV7-6	TRBJ2-3	TRBD2	CASLPLGGGAGDTQYF
TRBV7-2	TRBJ1-5	NA	CASSLNAGEVGNQPQHF
TRBV11-2	TRBJ2-3	TRBD2	CASSLWPGSGGAQDTQYF
TRBV9	TRBJ2-3	TRBD2	CASSPRLAHTQYF
TRBV29-1	TRBJ2-7	TRBD1	CSVEEGQGANEQYF
TRBV11-2	TRBJ2-7	NA	CASSLRGPYEQYF
TRBV5-1	TRBJ1-1	NA	CASTPRGIMNTEAFF
TRBV15	TRBJ1-2	NA	CATSRGASGYTF
TRBV19	TRBJ2-5	NA	CASSGTPISQETQYF
TRBV7-8	TRBJ1-5	NA	CASSLGGGLNQPQHF
TRBV30	TRBJ2-7	NA	CAWSPGSHEQYF
TRBV4-1	TRBJ2-3	TRBD2	CASSQGLAASTDTQYF
TRBV11-2	TRBJ1-3	NA	CASSLVSAPSSGNTIYF
TRBV3-1	TRBJ2-2	TRBD2	CASSISSGGSYTGELFF
TRBV20-1	TRBJ2-1	NA	CSAPASGPYNEQFF
TRBV5-5	TRBJ2-3	TRBD1	CASSWWTGGFADTQYF
TRBV12-3/TRBV12-4	TRBJ2-7	NA	CASSPPSAYEQYF
TRBV4-1	TRBJ2-2	NA	CASSQDGGARELFF
TRBV4-2	TRBJ2-1	TRBD2	CASSQEVAGDYNEQFF
TRBV20-1	TRBJ2-5	TRBD2	CSAGTSPDGGTQYF
TRBV20-1	TRBJ2-3	NA	CSAGTAEGTDTQYF
TRBV6-5	TRBJ1-2	NA	CASSYSAELSGYTF
TRBV14	TRBJ2-7	NA	CASSQGAGQGNEQYF
TRBV5-1	TRBJ2-5	TRBD1	CASSEGQQETQYF
TRBV6-2/TRBV6-3	TRBJ2-1	NA	CASSYDAETYNEQFF
TRBV11-2	TRBJ2-3	NA	CASSYRDGGTDTQYF
TRBV20-1	TRBJ2-5	TRBD1	CSAIRGETQYF
TRBV4-1	TRBJ2-2	TRBD1	CASSQEGTETGELFF
TRBV5-6	TRBJ1-5	NA	CASSFKGQGQPQHF
TRBV12-3/TRBV12-4	TRBJ2-7	NA	CASSFPRRAGRGSYEQYF
TRBV7-9	TRBJ2-5	NA	CASSPNAAREETQYF
TRBV4-3	TRBJ2-2	TRBD1	CASSQDQGVGLFF